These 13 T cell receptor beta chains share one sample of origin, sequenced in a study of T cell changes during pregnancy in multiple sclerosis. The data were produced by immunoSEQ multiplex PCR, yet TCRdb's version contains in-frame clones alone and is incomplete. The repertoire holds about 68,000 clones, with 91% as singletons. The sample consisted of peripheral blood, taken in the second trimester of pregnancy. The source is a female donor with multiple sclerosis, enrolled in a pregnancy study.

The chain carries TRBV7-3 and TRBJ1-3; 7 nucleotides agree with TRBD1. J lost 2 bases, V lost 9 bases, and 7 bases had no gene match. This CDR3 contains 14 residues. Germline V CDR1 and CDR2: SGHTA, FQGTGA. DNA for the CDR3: TGTGCCAGACCAACAGGGGCCACTGGAAACACCATATATTTT. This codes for CARPTGATGNTIYF.

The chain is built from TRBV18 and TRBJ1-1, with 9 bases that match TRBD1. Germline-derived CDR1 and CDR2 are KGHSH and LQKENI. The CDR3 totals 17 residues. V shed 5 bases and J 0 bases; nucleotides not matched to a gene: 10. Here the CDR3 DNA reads TGTGCCAGCTCATCTGAGACAGGGGGAGACGTGAACACTGAAGCTTTCTTT. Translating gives CASSSETGGDVNTEAFF.

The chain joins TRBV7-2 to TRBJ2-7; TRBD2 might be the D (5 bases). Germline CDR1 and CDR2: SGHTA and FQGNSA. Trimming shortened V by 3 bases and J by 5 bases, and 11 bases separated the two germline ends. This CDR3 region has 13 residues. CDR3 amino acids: CASSFQGRDEQYF. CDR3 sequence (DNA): TGTGCCAGCAGCTTCCAAGGGCGGGACGAGCAGTACTTC.

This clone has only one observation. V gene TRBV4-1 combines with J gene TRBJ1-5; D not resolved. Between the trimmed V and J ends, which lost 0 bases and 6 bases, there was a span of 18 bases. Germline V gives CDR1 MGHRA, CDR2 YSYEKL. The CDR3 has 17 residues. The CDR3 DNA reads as TGCGCCAGCAGCCAAGAACCGCACGGGGATCGGGCTCAGCCCCAGCATTTT. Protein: CASSQEPHGDRAQPQHF.

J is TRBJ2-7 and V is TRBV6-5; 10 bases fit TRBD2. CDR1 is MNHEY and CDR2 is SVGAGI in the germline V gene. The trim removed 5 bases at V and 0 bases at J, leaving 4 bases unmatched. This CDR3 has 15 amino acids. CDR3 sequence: CASSPLAGSSYEQYF. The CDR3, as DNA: TGTGCCAGCAGTCCACTAGCGGGGTCCTCCTACGAGCAGTACTTC.

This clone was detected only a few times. Here the CDR3 reads CASSIRGNEQFF. CDR3 bases: TGTGCCAGCAGCATCAGGGGGAATGAGCAGTTCTTC. This chain links TRBV7-3 with TRBJ2-1; 7 bases are a match to TRBD1. The CDR3 runs 12 residues. The J segment lost 7 bases and the V segment lost 5 bases, leaving 2 bases of the junction unmatched. Germline values: CDR1 SGHTA, CDR2 FQGTGA.

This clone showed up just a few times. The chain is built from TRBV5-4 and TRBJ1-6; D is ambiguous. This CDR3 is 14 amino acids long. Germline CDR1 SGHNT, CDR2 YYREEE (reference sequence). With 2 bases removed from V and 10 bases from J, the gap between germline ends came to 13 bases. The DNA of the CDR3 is TGTGCCAGCAGCTTTGGAGATCAGACCTCACCCCTCCACTTT. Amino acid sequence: CASSFGDQTSPLHF.

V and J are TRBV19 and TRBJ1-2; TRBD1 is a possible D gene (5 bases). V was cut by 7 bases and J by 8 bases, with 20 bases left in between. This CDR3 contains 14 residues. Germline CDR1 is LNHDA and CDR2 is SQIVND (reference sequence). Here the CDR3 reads CASTPWAGKEGYTF. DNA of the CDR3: TGTGCCAGTACCCCTTGGGCAGGGAAGGAAGGCTACACCTTC.

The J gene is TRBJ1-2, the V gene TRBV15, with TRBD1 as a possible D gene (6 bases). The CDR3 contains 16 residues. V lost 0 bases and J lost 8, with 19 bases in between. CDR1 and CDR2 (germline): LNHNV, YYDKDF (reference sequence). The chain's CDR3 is CATSRDRQGNRKGYTF. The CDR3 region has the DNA TGTGCCACCAGCAGAGATCGTCAGGGGAATAGGAAAGGCTACACCTTC.

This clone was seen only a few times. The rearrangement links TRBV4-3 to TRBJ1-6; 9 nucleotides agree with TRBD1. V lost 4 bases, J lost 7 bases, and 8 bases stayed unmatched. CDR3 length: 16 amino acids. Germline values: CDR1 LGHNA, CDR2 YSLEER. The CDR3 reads CASSPRPGQGNSPLHF. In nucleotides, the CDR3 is TGCGCCAGCAGCCCCCGACCAGGACAGGGGAATTCACCCCTCCACTTT.

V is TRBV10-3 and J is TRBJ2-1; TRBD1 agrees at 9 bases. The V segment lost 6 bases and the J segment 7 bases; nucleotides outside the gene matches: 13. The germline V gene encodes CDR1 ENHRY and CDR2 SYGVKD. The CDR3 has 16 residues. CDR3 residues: CAIREFSGTGQNEQFF. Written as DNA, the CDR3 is TGTGCCATCAGGGAATTTTCCGGGACAGGGCAAAATGAGCAGTTCTTC.

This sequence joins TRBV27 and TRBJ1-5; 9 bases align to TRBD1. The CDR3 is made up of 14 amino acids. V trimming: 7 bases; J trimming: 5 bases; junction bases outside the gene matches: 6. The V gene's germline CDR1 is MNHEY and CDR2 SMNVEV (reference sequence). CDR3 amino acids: CASTPGQGHQPQHF. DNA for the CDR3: TGTGCCAGCACCCCGGGACAGGGACATCAGCCCCAGCATTTT.

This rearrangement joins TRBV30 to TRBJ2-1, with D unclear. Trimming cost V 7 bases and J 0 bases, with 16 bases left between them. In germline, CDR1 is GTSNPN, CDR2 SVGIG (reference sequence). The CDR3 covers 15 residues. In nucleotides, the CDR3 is TGTGCCTCCCGTTGGGCAGGCCGCTCCTACAATGAGCAGTTCTTC. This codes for CASRWAGRSYNEQFF.